This T cell receptor (beta chain) was captured in a study of blood T cell repertoires in COVID-19. About the research overall: Material from acute and convalescent COVID-19 was sourced from the United States, Italy and Spain. The analysed material was cDNA or gDNA that came from T cells, B-cell-depleted T cells, or PBMCs.

The CDR3 runs 15 residues. V shed 4 bases and J shed 4 bases, with 17 bases lying between them. CDR1 MNHEY and CDR2 SVGEGT come from the germline V gene. Authors' methods: Amplifying reference gene primers gave estimates of nucleated cell counts. Generated by immunoSEQ multiplex PCR, the TCRdb table keeps only in-frame clones and is missing some. The V and J calls and clone size are taken from that table; D and trimming were inferred from the DNA. The sample consists of 140,000 to 150,000 clones, around nine tenths of them appearing once. This sequence originates from a human donor in a cohort sampled during active COVID-19. J is TRBJ2-7 and V is TRBV6-2 or TRBV6-3; the D gene is possibly TRBD2 (6 bases). The sample taken for sequencing was peripheral blood. The DNA of the CDR3 is TGTGCCAGCAGTTCGTTGTCGGAGACTAGATACGAGCAGTACTTC. It specifies CASSSLSETRYEQYF.